What follows describes a single TCR beta chain. CDR1 KGHSH and CDR2 LQKENI come from the germline V gene. Trimming pared 2 bases from V and 10 bases from J, leaving 14 bases between. The CDR3 runs to 13 residues. The sample belongs to a study of control samples from healthy donors and cancer patients. Generated by immunoSEQ multiplex PCR, the TCRdb table keeps only in-frame clones and is missing some. The sample holds some 130,000 clones, about 95% seen once. This TCR was sampled from a man aged 25 to 40 in good health. Source material: blood. The V call is TRBV18, the J call TRBJ1-1; no clear D. Here the CDR3 reads CASSPDLLVGAFF. In DNA form, the CDR3 reads TGTGCCAGCTCACCAGACCTTCTTGTGGGAGCTTTCTTT.